This T cell receptor beta chain derives from a study of T cells after yellow fever vaccination. This clonotype was seen ten or more times. TCRdb recomputed calls from the 5' RACE reads with MiXCR, one row per CDR3 protein. The sample shows approximately 74,000 distinct CDR3 sequences, about 6% of them seen only once. The germline V and J ends were trimmed by 2 bases and 10 bases, with 14 bases remaining between them. There are 13 residues in the CDR3. CDR1 SGHTA and CDR2 FQGTGA come from the germline V gene. The rearrangement uses TRBV7-3 and TRBJ2-5; no definite D call. The sample here was CD4+ T cells sorted from PBMCs, taken more than 14 days after the first yellow fever vaccination. The receptor's source is a man younger than 35 who received the YFV17D yellow fever vaccine. For the CDR3, the DNA is TGTGCCAGCAGCTTATATGATGGTGGGGACCAGTACTTC. It codes for CASSLYDGGDQYF.